This paragraph covers one T cell receptor beta chain sequence. Its antigen is unidentified. Germline values: CDR1 SGHDN, CDR2 FVKESK. This CDR3 is 13 amino acids long. The data belong to a study of CXCR3-negative and CXCR3-positive naive CD8 T cells. Points from the study as a whole: The study found that naive CXCR3-negative and CXCR3-positive cells shared TRBV-TRBJ usage, while memory cells differed. Comparison of naive cells showed more hydrophobic TRB CDR3s in CXCR3-positive than in CXCR3-negative naive cells.

Approximately 320,000 cells per CD8+ T cell subset were flow-sorted in triplicate. With UMI labels, 5' RACE was used to prepare the TRB cDNA libraries. No DNA is given; TCRdb re-called the 5' RACE reads and lists each CDR3 protein once. This sample lists approximately 66,000 distinct CDR3 sequences; its ten largest clones have about 1.5%. The genes are TRBV14 and TRBJ2-7. This receptor was taken from a human donor in good health. Some clones in this sample may be carry-over from other donors' samples. The sample taken for sequencing was naive CXCR3- CD8+ T cells from blood. Noted subset: CD45RO-CCR7+CD27+CD95- naive CD8+ T cells lacking CXCR3 (TNR3-). CDR3 protein: CASSQDWSYEQYF.